This T cell receptor (beta chain) was sequenced for a study of cytomegalovirus exposure and HLA in healthy donors. The CDR3 has 18 amino acids. Germline V gene lookup returns CDR1 SGHRS and CDR2 YFSETQ. Losses at the gene ends were 0 bases for V and 0 bases for J; bases not matched to a gene: 5. This PCR relied on a set of 60 Vbeta primers and 13 Jbeta primers. Per the original data handling: Unique TCR beta chains totaled roughly 80 million in a later count, with 8.5 million to 12 million of them shared. Generated by immunoSEQ multiplex PCR, the TCRdb table keeps only in-frame clones and is missing some. The V and J calls and clone size are taken from that table; D and trimming were inferred from the DNA. The sample holds approximately 150,000 clones, 84% seen once.

V and J are TRBV5-1 and TRBJ2-4; 11 nucleotides align to TRBD1. The TCR comes from a girl aged 5 to 17 in good health and CMV-seropositive. The sequenced sample was PBMCs. Written as DNA, the CDR3 is TGCGCCAGCAGCTTGGATAAAGGGACAGGGGGAGCCAAAAACATTCAGTACTTC. Its protein is CASSLDKGTGGAKNIQYF.